Given below is one T cell receptor (beta chain) in context. The antigen is undetermined. Researchers ran the PCR with 60 Vbeta and 13 Jbeta primers. The table came from immunoSEQ multiplex PCR; TCRdb's copy has only in-frame clones and leaves some out. This sample's clone table lists 90,000 to 150,000 clones. The record originates from a study of cytomegalovirus exposure and HLA in healthy donors. Study findings and constraints: Later analysis found that TCR beta chains associated with HLA were more clonally expanded than other, equally common chains. A later analysis found most CMV-associated TCR beta chains apparently HLA-restricted. Diagnosis of cytomegalovirus status made by the classifier reportedly showed high specificity and sensitivity. In an earlier analysis, most TCR beta V segments were productive about 90% or about 30% of the time.

The sample consisted of PBMCs. This clonotype was obtained from a young man in good health and CMV-seronegative.

CDR3 sequence: CASSYVGWGGTEAFF. CDR3 nucleotides: TGTGCCAGCAGTTACGTGGGTTGGGGGGGCACTGAAGCTTTCTTT. The genes are TRBV6-6 and TRBJ1-1; a possible D gene is TRBD1 (5 bases). V shed 2 bases and J shed 4 bases, with 14 bases lying between them. The CDR3 loop spans 15 amino acids. Germline CDR1 reads MNHNY; CDR2 reads SVGAGI (reference sequence).